This T cell receptor beta chain emerged from a study of beta chain features in type 1 diabetes (dated by TCRdb to the late 2010s). About the investigation overall: No differences in mean age, gender distribution, total cell number or subset yield were found between patients and healthy donors. A total of around 110,000,000 sorted cells were examined across all samples, and RNA yield correlated strongly with the number of cells per subset. The study compared the TCRB repertoires of sorted circulating CD4+ T cell subsets in recently diagnosed type 1 diabetes patients with those in matched healthy donors. Naive and central memory subsets were obtained from all 30 or so donors, but regulatory and stem cell-like memory subsets were isolated from only 8 patients and about 8 healthy donors.

Study-level results and caveats: Fewer insertions and more nucleotide deletions at VDJ recombination sites were observed in patients with type 1 diabetes, implying thymic rearrangement abnormalities. A moderate but significant shortening of TCRB CDR3 length was observed in type 1 diabetes patients in all four CD4+ subsets. Because cDNA rather than genomic DNA was sequenced, highly expressing activated cells could have been over-represented, although no difference in activation and CD3 levels was found between groups. The naive, central memory and regulatory TCRB repertoires appeared to resemble one another more closely among patients than among healthy donors. Shorter templates might be favored by PCR, yet because patient and control samples were amplified and corrected together, any such skew would affect both groups equally. Because the HLA sub-analyses included only small numbers of individuals, any influence of HLA type on TCRB rearrangement was left unresolved.

The entire amount of isolated RNA was reverse transcribed using the High Capacity cDNA Reverse Transcription Kit, so the sequenced TCRB transcripts were expressed ones. Deep immunoSEQ sequencing was applied to naive, central memory and regulatory T cell samples, giving an average of about 3.6 million total reads per sample. Sorted cells were lysed in RLT buffer, and RNA was extracted using DNase-treated RNeasy Micro or Mini kits according to cell number. To prevent cross-contamination, each cell subset was processed individually, whereas patient and healthy donor samples were processed jointly. Using the immunoSEQ multiplex PCR, TCRB sequences were amplified from cDNA into 87-bp fragments spanning the CDR3 region. Sequencing of the amplicons was done on the Illumina HiSeq platform. As for the authors' bioinformatics: PCR bias was computationally corrected using synthetic template baselines, reads within Hamming distance 2 were collapsed, and singletons that could not be merged were discarded. Reads were aligned against IMGT so that V, D and J genes, CDR3 length and insertions or deletions at six rearrangement sites could be assigned. Clonotype counts were normalized to sorted cell number within each subset before computing true diversity and Gini coefficients with the tcR R package. Repertoire sharing was quantified using the overlap coefficient calculated on TCRB nucleotide sequences. TCRdb took this table from immuneACCESS and kept in-frame rearrangements with V and J called. Such tables lack part of the clones; where checked against another copy, unresolved V genes explain under half of the gap, and the rest is unexplained. That table furnishes V, J and clone size, whereas the DNA furnished D and trimming. This sample gives about 150,000 clones in total; 8.5% to 14% of them show up just once. Of the sample, roughly 2% is held by the ten largest clones.

Concerning this clone: Its cognate antigen has yet to be identified. Nothing much larger sits one base from this clone, and base qualities are not available. Other nucleotide sequences in the sample specify the same CDR3.

Each donor gave one peripheral blood draw, averaging approximately 120 mL, which was collected into heparinised tubes. Naive, central memory, regulatory and stem cell-like memory CD4+ T cells were sorted on a BD FACSAria II using a panel including CD45RO, CCR7, CD25, CD127, CD95 and CD27. Every sorted population had a purity above 95%. PBMCs were isolated immediately by Lymphoprep density gradient centrifugation and stained directly without culture. So that batch effects would be minimized, each experiment stained and sorted samples in pairs, pairing one healthy donor with one patient. Relative to germline, V is 6 bases shorter and J is 1 base shorter, with 8 bases between their ends. The CDR3 starts with the cysteine, ends with the phenylalanine, and has 13 residues. Of the read, only the CDR3 DNA is kept; its 39 bases are in frame from base 1. From the germline V gene, CDR1 is MDHEN and CDR2 is SYDVKM.

This TCR derives from a man between 18 and 35 years old in good health. What was sequenced was central memory CD4+ T cells from blood. The chain was built from TRBV28 and TRBJ2-3; TRBD1 is a possible D gene, resting on 6 matching bases. The CDR3 reads as follows: CASRRQGTDTQYF. Read as DNA, the sequence is TGTGCCAGCAGACGACAGGGCACAGATACGCAGTATTTT.